This is a list of T cell receptor beta chains from one sample in a study of blood T cell repertoires in COVID-19. Here immunoSEQ multiplex PCR was the method, and the copy in TCRdb shows in-frame clones only, minus some. The data contain about 120,000 clones, around 79% of them seen just once; the ten biggest clones take up roughly 2%. Specimen: peripheral blood. The receptors here all came from a man aged 65-85 years with acute or convalescent COVID-19. The CDR3 runs from the conserved cysteine through the conserved F or W. The order of the fields is CDR3 protein, CDR3 DNA, J gene, D gene, clone size, V gene. D genes are given only for firm matches. Size tells how often a clone was seen (once, few, many) or the class of an expanded clone, and some rows leave it out.

CDR3aa: CASSFKTGLSDTF
CDR3nt: TGTGCCAGCAGTTTTAAAACAGGGCTCTCTGACACCTTC
j_gene: TRBJ1-2
d_gene: NA
abundance: NA
v_gene: TRBV7-2

CDR3aa: CASSQVGAGVLFF
CDR3nt: TGCGCCAGCAGCCAAGTAGGAGCGGGGGTGCTGTTCTTC
j_gene: TRBJ2-1
d_gene: TRBD2
abundance: NA
v_gene: TRBV4-3

CDR3aa: CASSQAWDSHYGYTF
CDR3nt: TGTGCCAGCAGCCAAGCGTGGGACAGTCACTATGGCTACACCTTC
j_gene: TRBJ1-2
d_gene: TRBD1
abundance: NA
v_gene: TRBV16

CDR3aa: CASSQTRGGQPQHF
CDR3nt: TGTGCCAGTAGTCAGACCCGGGGAGGACAGCCCCAGCATTTT
j_gene: TRBJ1-5
d_gene: NA
abundance: NA
v_gene: TRBV19

CDR3aa: CASSLVTGFYNEQFF
CDR3nt: TGTGCCAGCAGCTTAGTGACAGGGTTTTACAATGAGCAGTTCTTC
j_gene: TRBJ2-1
d_gene: TRBD1
abundance: few
v_gene: TRBV7-6

CDR3aa: CASSQESTTRYGYTF
CDR3nt: TGTGCCAGCAGCCAAGAATCTACTACAAGGTATGGCTACACCTTC
j_gene: TRBJ1-2
d_gene: NA
abundance: NA
v_gene: TRBV14

CDR3aa: CASSRRSEAFF
CDR3nt: TGTGCCAGCAGTCGCCGGAGTGAAGCTTTCTTT
j_gene: TRBJ1-1
d_gene: NA
abundance: NA
v_gene: TRBV12-3/TRBV12-4

CDR3aa: CASGQGGADTQYF
CDR3nt: TGTGCGTCTGGACAGGGGGGAGCAGATACGCAGTATTTT
j_gene: TRBJ2-3
d_gene: TRBD1
abundance: once
v_gene: TRBV18

CDR3aa: CASSFRGGTDTQYF
CDR3nt: TGTGCCAGCAGCTTTCGCGGGGGGACAGATACGCAGTATTTT
j_gene: TRBJ2-3
d_gene: TRBD2
abundance: NA
v_gene: TRBV7-8

CDR3aa: CASSQDRWQTYTDTQYF
CDR3nt: TGCGCCAGCAGCCAAGATCGTTGGCAGACTTACACAGATACGCAGTATTTT
j_gene: TRBJ2-3
d_gene: NA
abundance: NA
v_gene: TRBV4-3

CDR3aa: CASSTARTGTGEKLFF
CDR3nt: TGTGCCAGCAGCACCGCCCGGACGGGGACAGGTGAAAAACTGTTTTTT
j_gene: TRBJ1-4
d_gene: TRBD1
abundance: NA
v_gene: TRBV7-2

CDR3aa: CASSSNRQGGNEQFF
CDR3nt: TGTGCCAGCAGCTCGAATCGACAGGGCGGCAATGAGCAGTTCTTC
j_gene: TRBJ2-1
d_gene: TRBD1
abundance: NA
v_gene: TRBV5-4

CDR3aa: CASSRKNREETQYF
CDR3nt: TGTGCCAGCAGCCGAAAAAACAGGGAAGAGACCCAGTACTTC
j_gene: TRBJ2-5
d_gene: NA
abundance: NA
v_gene: TRBV6-5

CDR3aa: CASSLGGVASAVRNEQFF
CDR3nt: TGTGCCAGCAGCTTAGGGGGTGTTGCTAGCGCTGTAAGAAATGAGCAGTTCTTC
j_gene: TRBJ2-1
d_gene: NA
abundance: few
v_gene: TRBV7-6

CDR3aa: CASSLDSYQPQHF
CDR3nt: TGTGCCAGCAGCTTAGACAGTTATCAGCCCCAGCATTTT
j_gene: TRBJ1-5
d_gene: NA
abundance: NA
v_gene: TRBV7-2

CDR3aa: CASSLAPGGPNQPQHF
CDR3nt: TGTGCCAGCAGCTTGGCCCCAGGGGGGCCCAATCAGCCCCAGCATTTT
j_gene: TRBJ1-5
d_gene: TRBD1
abundance: NA
v_gene: TRBV5-4

CDR3aa: CASSAPNRVGNGYTF
CDR3nt: TGTGCCAGCAGCGCACCTAACAGGGTCGGGAATGGCTACACCTTC
j_gene: TRBJ1-2
d_gene: NA
abundance: once
v_gene: TRBV9

CDR3aa: CASSPPTGGLWTEAFF
CDR3nt: TGTGCCAGCTCACCACCGACAGGAGGATTGTGGACTGAAGCTTTCTTT
j_gene: TRBJ1-1
d_gene: NA
abundance: NA
v_gene: TRBV18

CDR3aa: CASSLASSYNSPLHF
CDR3nt: TGTGCCAGCAGCTTGGCTTCCTCCTATAATTCACCCCTCCACTTT
j_gene: TRBJ1-6
d_gene: NA
abundance: few
v_gene: TRBV5-4

CDR3aa: CASSLDRAAGELFF
CDR3nt: TGTGCCAGCTCGCTGGACAGGGCCGCCGGGGAGCTGTTTTTT
j_gene: TRBJ2-2
d_gene: TRBD1
abundance: NA
v_gene: TRBV18

CDR3aa: CASSQEADSLRLSPLHF
CDR3nt: TGCGCCAGCAGCCAAGAAGCTGACAGCTTACGACTTTCACCCCTCCACTTT
j_gene: TRBJ1-6
d_gene: NA
abundance: NA
v_gene: TRBV4-1

CDR3aa: CASSSDRGGYGYTF
CDR3nt: TGTGCCAGCAGCTCGGACAGGGGTGGTTACGGCTACACCTTC
j_gene: TRBJ1-2
d_gene: TRBD1
abundance: NA
v_gene: TRBV5-6

CDR3aa: CASRLSKEETQYF
CDR3nt: TGTGCCAGCAGGCTTAGTAAAGAAGAGACCCAGTACTTC
j_gene: TRBJ2-5
d_gene: NA
abundance: NA
v_gene: TRBV7-3

CDR3aa: CASSYIAGGAKNIQYF
CDR3nt: TGTGCCAGCAGTTATATAGCGGGGGGGGCCAAAAACATTCAGTACTTC
j_gene: TRBJ2-4
d_gene: TRBD2
abundance: NA
v_gene: TRBV6-6

CDR3aa: CASSQTPGGASNQPQHF
CDR3nt: TGCGCCAGCAGCCAGACTCCAGGGGGAGCGAGCAATCAGCCCCAGCATTTT
j_gene: TRBJ1-5
d_gene: TRBD1
abundance: NA
v_gene: TRBV4-1

CDR3aa: CASSSPTTSGGYNEQFF
CDR3nt: TGTGCCAGCAGCTCCCCGACAACTAGCGGGGGCTACAATGAGCAGTTCTTC
j_gene: TRBJ2-1
d_gene: TRBD2
abundance: NA
v_gene: TRBV11-2

CDR3aa: CASYGNAGYGYTF
CDR3nt: TGTGCCAGTTATGGTAACGCCGGCTATGGCTACACCTTC
j_gene: TRBJ1-2
d_gene: NA
abundance: NA
v_gene: TRBV19

CDR3aa: CASSQDRTASEAFF
CDR3nt: TGTGCCAGCAGCCAAGATCGGACAGCTTCGGAAGCTTTCTTT
j_gene: TRBJ1-1
d_gene: NA
abundance: NA
v_gene: TRBV3-1/TRBV3-2

CDR3aa: CASSAIRGAVF
CDR3nt: TGTGCCAGCAGTGCCATTCGGGGAGCTGTTTTT
j_gene: TRBJ2-2
d_gene: NA
abundance: NA
v_gene: TRBV6-2/TRBV6-3

CDR3aa: CASSLDWTGKGYGYTF
CDR3nt: TGTGCCAGCAGCTTAGACTGGACAGGGAAAGGCTATGGCTACACCTTC
j_gene: TRBJ1-2
d_gene: TRBD1
abundance: NA
v_gene: TRBV7-9

CDR3aa: CASTGTGVFSYGYTF
CDR3nt: TGTGCCAGCACCGGGACAGGGGTTTTTAGTTATGGCTACACCTTC
j_gene: TRBJ1-2
d_gene: TRBD1
abundance: NA
v_gene: TRBV19

CDR3aa: CASSFDRTGEETF
CDR3nt: TGTGCCAGCAGCTTTGATCGGACAGGGGAGGAAACTTTT
j_gene: TRBJ1-6
d_gene: TRBD1
abundance: NA
v_gene: TRBV5-4

CDR3aa: CASSYRGREETQYF
CDR3nt: TGTGCCAGCAGTTACAGGGGACGGGAAGAGACCCAGTACTTC
j_gene: TRBJ2-5
d_gene: TRBD1
abundance: NA
v_gene: TRBV27

CDR3aa: CASSWPGTGRYGYTF
CDR3nt: TGTGCCAGCAGCTGGCCAGGGACAGGGAGATATGGCTACACCTTC
j_gene: TRBJ1-2
d_gene: TRBD1
abundance: NA
v_gene: TRBV7-2

CDR3aa: CASSIVKKHQHF
CDR3nt: TGTGCCAGTAGTATAGTGAAAAAGCACCAGCATTTT
j_gene: TRBJ1-5
d_gene: NA
abundance: NA
v_gene: TRBV19

CDR3aa: CASSLYSGEDSPLHF
CDR3nt: TGTGCCAGCAGCTTGTACAGTGGGGAGGATTCACCCCTCCACTTT
j_gene: TRBJ1-6
d_gene: NA
abundance: NA
v_gene: TRBV7-2

CDR3aa: CASSLERGDTQYF
CDR3nt: TGTGCCAGCAGCTTAGAAAGGGGAGATACGCAGTATTTT
j_gene: TRBJ2-3
d_gene: NA
abundance: NA
v_gene: TRBV7-2

CDR3aa: CAISESGNTIYF
CDR3nt: TGTGCCATCAGTGAGTCCGGGAACACCATATATTTT
j_gene: TRBJ1-3
d_gene: NA
abundance: NA
v_gene: TRBV10-3

CDR3aa: CASSIRGSGEAFF
CDR3nt: TGTGCCAGCAGCATCCGGGGATCCGGTGAAGCTTTCTTT
j_gene: TRBJ1-1
d_gene: NA
abundance: NA
v_gene: TRBV6-5

CDR3aa: CASSPSLLAGPGELFF
CDR3nt: TGTGCCAGCTCACCGTCATTACTAGCGGGGCCCGGGGAGCTGTTTTTT
j_gene: TRBJ2-2
d_gene: TRBD2
abundance: NA
v_gene: TRBV18

CDR3aa: CASSSLGGGFYEQYF
CDR3nt: TGTGCCAGTAGTAGCCTGGGAGGCGGATTCTACGAGCAGTACTTC
j_gene: TRBJ2-7
d_gene: NA
abundance: NA
v_gene: TRBV19

CDR3aa: CASSLGGFNYGYTF
CDR3nt: TGTGCCAGCAGCTTAGGCGGATTTAACTATGGCTACACCTTC
j_gene: TRBJ1-2
d_gene: NA
abundance: NA
v_gene: TRBV7-2

CDR3aa: CASSYPGTGF
CDR3nt: TGTGCCAGCAGTTACCCCGGGACAGGGTTC
j_gene: TRBJ1-2
d_gene: TRBD1
abundance: NA
v_gene: TRBV6-2/TRBV6-3

CDR3aa: CASSLPGYGYTF
CDR3nt: TGTGCCAGCAGTTTACCGGGATATGGCTACACCTTC
j_gene: TRBJ1-2
d_gene: NA
abundance: NA
v_gene: TRBV28

CDR3aa: CASSPGTLLGDQPQHF
CDR3nt: TGCGCCAGCAGCCCCGGGACACTTCTCGGGGATCAGCCCCAGCATTTT
j_gene: TRBJ1-5
d_gene: NA
abundance: NA
v_gene: TRBV5-1